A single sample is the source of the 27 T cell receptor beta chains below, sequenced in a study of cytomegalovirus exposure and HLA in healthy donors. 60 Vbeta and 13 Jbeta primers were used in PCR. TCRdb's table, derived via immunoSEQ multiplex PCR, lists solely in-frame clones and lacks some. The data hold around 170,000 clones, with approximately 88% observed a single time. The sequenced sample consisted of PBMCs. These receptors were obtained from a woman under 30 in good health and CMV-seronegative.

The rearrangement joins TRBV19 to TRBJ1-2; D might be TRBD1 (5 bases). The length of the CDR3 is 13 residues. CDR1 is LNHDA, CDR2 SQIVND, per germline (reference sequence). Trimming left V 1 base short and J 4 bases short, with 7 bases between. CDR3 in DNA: TGTGCCAGTAGTATAGTTCAGGGCTATGGCTACACCTTC. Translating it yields CASSIVQGYGYTF.

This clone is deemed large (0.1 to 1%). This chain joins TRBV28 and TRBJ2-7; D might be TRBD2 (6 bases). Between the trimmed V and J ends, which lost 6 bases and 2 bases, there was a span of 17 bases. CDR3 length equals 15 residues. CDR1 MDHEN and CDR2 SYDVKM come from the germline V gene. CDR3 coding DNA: TGTGCCAGCAGCGCGGGGAGACAGTCCACCTACGAGCAGTACTTC. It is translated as CASSAGRQSTYEQYF.

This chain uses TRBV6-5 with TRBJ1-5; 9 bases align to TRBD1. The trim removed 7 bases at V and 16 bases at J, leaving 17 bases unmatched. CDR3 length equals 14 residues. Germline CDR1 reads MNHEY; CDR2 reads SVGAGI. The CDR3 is CASTMSPGQGSLHF. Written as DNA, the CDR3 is TGTGCCAGCACCATGAGTCCGGGACAGGGTTCCCTCCATTTT.

CDR3 residues: CASSAGDSYEQYF. CDR3 nucleotides: TGTGCCAGCAGCGCAGGGGATAGCTACGAGCAGTACTTC. V gene TRBV9 combines with J gene TRBJ2-7, with D possibly matching TRBD1 (6 bases). V was cut by 3 bases and J by 3 bases, with 10 bases left in between. The CDR3 contains 13 residues. Germline V gene lookup returns CDR1 SGDLS and CDR2 YYNGEE.

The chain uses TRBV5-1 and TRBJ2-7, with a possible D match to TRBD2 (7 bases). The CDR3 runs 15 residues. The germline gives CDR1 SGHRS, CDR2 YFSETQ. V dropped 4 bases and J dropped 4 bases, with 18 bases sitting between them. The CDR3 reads CASSPAGGLGYEQYF. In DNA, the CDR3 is TGCGCCAGCAGCCCGGCCGGGGGGCTTGGGTACGAGCAGTACTTC. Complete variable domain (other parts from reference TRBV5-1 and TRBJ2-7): KAGVTQTPRYLIKTRGQQVTLSCSPISGHRSVSWYQQTPGQGLQFLFEYFSETQRNKGNFPGRFSGRQFSNSRSEMNVSTLELGDSALYLCASSPAGGLGYEQYFGPGTRLTVT.

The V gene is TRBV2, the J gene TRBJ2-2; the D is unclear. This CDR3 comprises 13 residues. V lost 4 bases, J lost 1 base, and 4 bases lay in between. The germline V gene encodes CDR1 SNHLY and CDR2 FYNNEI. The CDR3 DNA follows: TGTGCCAGCAGTGGACAGAACACCGGGGAGCTGTTTTTT. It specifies CASSGQNTGELFF.

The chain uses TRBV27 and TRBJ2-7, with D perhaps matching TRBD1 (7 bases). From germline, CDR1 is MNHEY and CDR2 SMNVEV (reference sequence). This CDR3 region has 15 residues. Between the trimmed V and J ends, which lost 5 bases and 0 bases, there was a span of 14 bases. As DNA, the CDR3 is TGTGCCAGCAGTGTGACAGGGAGGAACTCCTACGAGCAGTACTTC. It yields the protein CASSVTGRNSYEQYF.

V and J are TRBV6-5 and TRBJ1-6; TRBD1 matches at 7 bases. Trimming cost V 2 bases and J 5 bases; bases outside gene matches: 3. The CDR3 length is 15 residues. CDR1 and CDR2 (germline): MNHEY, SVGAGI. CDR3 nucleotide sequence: TGTGCCAGCAGTTACAGGGGGCAAGATAATTCACCCCTCCACTTT. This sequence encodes CASSYRGQDNSPLHF.

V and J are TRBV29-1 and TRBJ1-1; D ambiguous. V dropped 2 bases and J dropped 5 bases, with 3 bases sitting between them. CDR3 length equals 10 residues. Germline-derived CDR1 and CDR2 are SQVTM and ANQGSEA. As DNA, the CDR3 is TGCAGCGTTGAACGGACTGAAGCTTTCTTT. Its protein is CSVERTEAFF. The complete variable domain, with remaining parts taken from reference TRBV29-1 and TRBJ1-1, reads SAVISQKPSRDICQRGTSLTIQCQVDSQVTMMFWYRQQPGQSLTLIATANQGSEATYESGFVIDKFPISRPNLTFSTLTVSNMSPEDSSIYLCSVERTEAFFGQGTRLTVV.

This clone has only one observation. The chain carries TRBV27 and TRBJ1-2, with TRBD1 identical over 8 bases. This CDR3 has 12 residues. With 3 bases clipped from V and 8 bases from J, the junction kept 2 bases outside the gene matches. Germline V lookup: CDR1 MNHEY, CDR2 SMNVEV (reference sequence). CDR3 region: CASSFTGGGYTF. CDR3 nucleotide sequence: TGTGCCAGCAGTTTCACAGGGGGAGGCTACACCTTC.

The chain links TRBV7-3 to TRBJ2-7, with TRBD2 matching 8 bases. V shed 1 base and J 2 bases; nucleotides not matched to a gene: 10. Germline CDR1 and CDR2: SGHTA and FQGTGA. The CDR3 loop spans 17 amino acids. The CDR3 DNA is TGTGCCAGCAGCTTAAAAGGGGCGGGGGGCGGCACCTACGAGCAGTACTTC. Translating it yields CASSLKGAGGGTYEQYF.

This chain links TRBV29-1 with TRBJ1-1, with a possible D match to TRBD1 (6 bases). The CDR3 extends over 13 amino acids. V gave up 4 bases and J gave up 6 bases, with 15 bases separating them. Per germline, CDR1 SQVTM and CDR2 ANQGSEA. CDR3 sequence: CSVGRTGWAEAFF. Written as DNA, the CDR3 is TGCAGCGTTGGACGAACAGGGTGGGCTGAAGCTTTCTTT.

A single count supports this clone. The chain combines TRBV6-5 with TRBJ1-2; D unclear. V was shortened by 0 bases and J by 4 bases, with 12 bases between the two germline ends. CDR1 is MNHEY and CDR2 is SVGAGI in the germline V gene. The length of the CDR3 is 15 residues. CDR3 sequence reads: CASSYSIRSGYGYTF. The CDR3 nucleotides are TGTGCCAGCAGTTACTCAATCAGGTCTGGCTATGGCTACACCTTC.

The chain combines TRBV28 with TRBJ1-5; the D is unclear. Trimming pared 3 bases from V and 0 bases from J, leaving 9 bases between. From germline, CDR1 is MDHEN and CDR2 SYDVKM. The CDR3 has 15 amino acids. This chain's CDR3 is CASSLFVASNQPQHF. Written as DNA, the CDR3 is TGTGCCAGCAGTTTGTTTGTGGCTAGCAATCAGCCCCAGCATTTT.

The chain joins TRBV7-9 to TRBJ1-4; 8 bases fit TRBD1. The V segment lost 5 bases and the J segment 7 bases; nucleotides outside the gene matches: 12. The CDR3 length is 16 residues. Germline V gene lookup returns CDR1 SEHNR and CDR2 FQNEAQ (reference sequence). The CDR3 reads CASSPGLQGGSEKLFF. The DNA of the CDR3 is TGTGCCAGCAGCCCCGGCCTACAGGGGGGGAGTGAAAAACTGTTTTTT. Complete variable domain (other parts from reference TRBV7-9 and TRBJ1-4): DTGVSQNPRHKITKRGQNVTFRCDPISEHNRLYWYRQTLGQGPEFLTYFQNEAQLEKSRLLSDRFSAERPKGSFSTLEIQRTEQGDSAMYLCASSPGLQGGSEKLFFGSGTQLSVL.

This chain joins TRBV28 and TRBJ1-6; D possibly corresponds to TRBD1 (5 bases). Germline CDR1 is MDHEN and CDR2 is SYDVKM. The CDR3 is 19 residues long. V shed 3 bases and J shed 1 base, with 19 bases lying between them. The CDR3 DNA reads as TGTGCCAGCAGTTTCCTTGGGGGAGCCGGGGGATCCTATAATTCACCCCTCCACTTT. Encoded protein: CASSFLGGAGGSYNSPLHF. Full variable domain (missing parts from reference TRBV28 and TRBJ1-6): DVKVTQSSRYLVKRTGEKVFLECVQDMDHENMFWYRQDPGLGLRLIYFSYDVKMKEKGDIPEGYSVSREKKERFSLILESASTNQTSMYLCASSFLGGAGGSYNSPLHFGNGTRLTVT.

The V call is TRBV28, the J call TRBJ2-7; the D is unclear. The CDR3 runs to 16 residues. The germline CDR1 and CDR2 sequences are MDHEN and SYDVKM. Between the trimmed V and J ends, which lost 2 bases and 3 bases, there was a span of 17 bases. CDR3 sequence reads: CASSLNRLGSFYEQYF. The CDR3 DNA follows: TGTGCCAGCAGTTTAAACCGCTTGGGCAGTTTCTACGAGCAGTACTTC.

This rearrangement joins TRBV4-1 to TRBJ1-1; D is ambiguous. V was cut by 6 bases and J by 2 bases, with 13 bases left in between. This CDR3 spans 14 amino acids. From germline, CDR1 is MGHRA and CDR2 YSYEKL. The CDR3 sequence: CASRLQRTNTEAFF. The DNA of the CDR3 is TGCGCCAGCAGGTTACAAAGAACCAACACTGAAGCTTTCTTT.

The CDR3 protein is CASSLDRGSGNTIYF. In nucleotides, the CDR3 is TGTGCCAGCAGTTTAGACAGAGGCTCTGGAAACACCATATATTTT. V usage is TRBV28 and J usage is TRBJ1-3, with D maybe TRBD1 (5 bases). Germline values: CDR1 MDHEN, CDR2 SYDVKM. V was clipped by 2 bases and J by 0 bases, with 8 bases between them. The CDR3 loop spans 15 amino acids.

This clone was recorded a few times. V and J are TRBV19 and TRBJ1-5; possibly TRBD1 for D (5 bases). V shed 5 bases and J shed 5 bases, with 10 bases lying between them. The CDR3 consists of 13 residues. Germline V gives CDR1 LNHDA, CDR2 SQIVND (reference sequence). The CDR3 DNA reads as TGTGCCAGTAGTGGTTTAGGGGATCAGCCCCAGCATTTT. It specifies CASSGLGDQPQHF.

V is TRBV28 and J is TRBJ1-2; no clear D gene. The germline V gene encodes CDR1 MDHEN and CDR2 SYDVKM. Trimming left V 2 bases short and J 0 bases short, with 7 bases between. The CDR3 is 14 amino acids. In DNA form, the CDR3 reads TGTGCCAGCAGTTTAGGCAGGACTAACTATGGCTACACCTTC. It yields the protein CASSLGRTNYGYTF.

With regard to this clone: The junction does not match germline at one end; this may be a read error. CDR3 loop: CASSLQGLSF. The CDR3 nucleotides read TGTGCCAGCAGCTTACAGGGGCTCTCCTTC. The J gene is TRBJ1-2, the V gene TRBV5-8; the match to TRBD1 covers 7 bases. The CDR3 sequence is 10 residues long. Germline V gene sequence: CDR1 SGHTS, CDR2 YDEGEE.

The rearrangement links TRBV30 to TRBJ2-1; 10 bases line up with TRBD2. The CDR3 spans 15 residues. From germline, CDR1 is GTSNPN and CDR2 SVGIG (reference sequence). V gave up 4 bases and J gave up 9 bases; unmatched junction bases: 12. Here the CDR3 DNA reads TGTGCCTGGACTAGCGGGGGATCTTCCTCCGGTGAGCAGTTCTTC. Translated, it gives CAWTSGGSSSGEQFF.

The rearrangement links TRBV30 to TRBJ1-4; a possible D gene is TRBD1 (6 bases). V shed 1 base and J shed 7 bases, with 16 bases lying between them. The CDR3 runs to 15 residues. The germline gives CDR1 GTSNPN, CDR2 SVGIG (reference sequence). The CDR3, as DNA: TGTGCCTGGAGTGCTGTGGGGGCGTTTTTTGAAAAACTGTTTTTT. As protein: CAWSAVGAFFEKLFF.

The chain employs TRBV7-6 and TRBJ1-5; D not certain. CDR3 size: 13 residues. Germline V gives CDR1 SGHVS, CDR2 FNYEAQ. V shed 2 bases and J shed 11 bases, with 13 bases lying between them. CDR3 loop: CASSLYGLSSQHF. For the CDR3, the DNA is TGTGCCAGCAGCTTATACGGTTTGAGTTCCCAGCATTTT. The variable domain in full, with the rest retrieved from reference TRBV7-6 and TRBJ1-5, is GAGVSQSPRYKVTKRGQDVALRCDPISGHVSLYWYRQALGQGPEFLTYFNYEAQQDKSGLPNDRFSAERPEGSISTLTIQRTEQRDSAMYRCASSLYGLSSQHFGDGTRLSIL.

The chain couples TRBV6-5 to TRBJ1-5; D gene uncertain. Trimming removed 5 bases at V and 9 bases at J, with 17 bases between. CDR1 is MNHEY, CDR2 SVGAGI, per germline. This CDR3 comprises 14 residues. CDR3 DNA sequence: TGTGCCAGCAGTCTCATCCGACCGGGTCTGCCCCAGCATTTT. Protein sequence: CASSLIRPGLPQHF.

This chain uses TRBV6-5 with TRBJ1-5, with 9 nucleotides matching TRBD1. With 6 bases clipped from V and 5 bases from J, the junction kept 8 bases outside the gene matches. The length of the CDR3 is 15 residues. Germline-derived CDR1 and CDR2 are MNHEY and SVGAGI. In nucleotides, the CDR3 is TGTGCCAGCAGCCCGGGACAGGGCCTGGATCAGCCCCAGCATTTT. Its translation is CASSPGQGLDQPQHF.